This T cell receptor beta chain was captured in a study of Graves' ophthalmopathy and Graves' hyperthyroidism. Germline V CDR1 and CDR2: MNHNS, SASEGT. With 7 bases removed from V and 0 bases from J, the gap between germline ends came to 13 bases. CDR3 length equals 16 residues. RNA transcripts were the source from which TCR beta CDR3 regions were amplified. The first round was an RT-PCR with HTBI primers, and the second round was a multiplex PCR. TCRdb redid the calling of the multiplex PCR reads with MiXCR, one entry per CDR3 protein. This sample has about 620,000 distinct CDR3 sequences, with 20% to 25% found just once. This clonotype has a count of ten or more.

This chain uses TRBV6-1 with TRBJ1-6; a possible D gene is TRBD1 (5 bases). Sequencing was done on a sample of peripheral blood. The clonotype was recovered from a woman aged 18-29 years with stable Graves' hyperthyroidism. Some clones in this sample may be carry-over from other donors' samples. The CDR3 spells CASTDGAISYNSPLHF. Here the CDR3 DNA reads TGTGCCAGCACCGATGGGGCGATCTCCTATAATTCACCCCTCCACTTT.